The clone carrying this T cell receptor (beta chain) appeared a single time. Its antigen is not known. Profiling relied on immunoSEQ multiplex PCR, and the TCRdb table lists in-frame clones only, not all of them. The table has around 67,000 clones, roughly nine tenths seen once. This CDR3 region has 18 residues. V was pared by 2 bases and J by 1 base, with 18 bases between. Germline CDR1 reads LGHNA; CDR2 reads YSLEER. The sample comes from a study of OX40 agonist ivuxolimab in advanced cancers. Study results and caveats: Expanded clones were, on average, more numerous in CD8+ T cells than in CD4+.

Sample: CD4+ or CD8+ T cells sorted from blood, taken in a trial of the OX40 agonist ivuxolimab. This rearrangement joins TRBV4-3 to TRBJ2-1; the D call may be TRBD1 or TRBD2 (5 bases each). This TCR derives from an adult with an advanced solid tumor such as melanoma, head and neck, liver or kidney cancer. Written as DNA, the CDR3 is TGCGCCAGCAGCCAATACCGGGGCCTAGCCACGTCCTACAATGAGCAGTTCTTC. This translates into CASSQYRGLATSYNEQFF.